The clone carrying this T cell receptor beta chain has only one observation. These data belong to a study of T cell changes during pregnancy in multiple sclerosis. Produced via immunoSEQ multiplex PCR; TCRdb's table is partial and in-frame only. The sample lists fewer than 70,000 clones, roughly nine tenths occurring once. The length of the CDR3 is 16 residues. Germline CDR1 is SEHNR and CDR2 is FQNEAQ (reference sequence). V trimming: 5 bases; J trimming: 0 bases; junction bases outside the gene matches: 2. The sequence came from a female donor with multiple sclerosis, enrolled in a pregnancy study. V gene TRBV7-9 combines with J gene TRBJ1-4; 11 nucleotides align to TRBD1. Here the sequenced sample was peripheral blood, taken in the first trimester of pregnancy. CDR3 bases: TGTGCCAGCAGCCTGGACAGGGGGCCAACTAATGAAAAACTGTTTTTT. Its translation is CASSLDRGPTNEKLFF.